Each of the 13 T cell receptor beta chains below was sequenced from the same sample in a study of blood T cell repertoires in COVID-19. This table comes from immunoSEQ multiplex PCR, and its TCRdb copy is limited to in-frame clones, with some not included. The data show 240,000 or so clones, with around 89% seen just once and roughly 0.95% held by the top ten. Sequences were obtained from PBMCs or T cells enriched from blood (not recorded which). These receptors were obtained from a man aged 45-65 years who had been exposed to COVID-19.

The rearrangement links TRBV6-5 to TRBJ2-1, with TRBD2 matching 8 bases. The V gene end was trimmed by 2 bases and the J gene end by 8 bases; junction bases not matched to a gene: 8. This CDR3 is 15 amino acids long. Germline V gene lookup returns CDR1 MNHEY and CDR2 SVGAGI. The CDR3: CASSYVGGARYEQFF. In DNA, the CDR3 is TGTGCCAGCAGTTACGTCGGGGGGGCTAGGTATGAGCAGTTCTTC.

This chain joins TRBV11-2 and TRBJ2-5; tentative D call: TRBD2 (6 bases). V dropped 1 base and J dropped 3 bases, with 9 bases sitting between them. Germline values: CDR1 SGHAT, CDR2 FQNNGV. The CDR3 spans 14 residues. The CDR3 is CASSLVGGKETQYF. The DNA for the CDR3 is TGTGCCAGCAGCTTAGTGGGGGGAAAAGAGACCCAGTACTTC.

The chain employs TRBV4-1 and TRBJ1-1; possible D gene TRBD1, 6 bases. The germline gives CDR1 MGHRA, CDR2 YSYEKL. Trimming shortened V by 1 base and J by 4 bases, and 16 bases separated the two germline ends. This CDR3 is built from 16 residues. DNA for the CDR3: TGCGCCAGCAGCCAAGTATCGAAAGGGGGAATCACTGAAGCTTTCTTT. Protein sequence: CASSQVSKGGITEAFF.

This chain uses TRBV24-1 with TRBJ2-1; D perhaps matches TRBD1 (5 bases). Per germline, CDR1 KGHDR and CDR2 SFDVKD. Trimming took off 5 bases at V and 6 bases at J, with 19 bases between the two ends. The CDR3 loop spans 16 amino acids. CDR3 DNA: TGTGCCACCAGTGGCCGGACCCACAGGACGGCCAATGAGCAGTTCTTC. It specifies CATSGRTHRTANEQFF.

This chain joins TRBV2 and TRBJ2-2; 7 bases are shared with TRBD2. V gave up 6 bases and J gave up 6 bases; unmatched junction bases: 7. The germline V gene encodes CDR1 SNHLY and CDR2 FYNNEI. This CDR3 region has 14 residues. The chain's CDR3 is CASSRLLAAGELFF. The CDR3, as DNA: TGTGCCAGCAGCCGCCTCCTAGCGGCCGGGGAGCTGTTTTTT.

The chain combines TRBV18 with TRBJ2-5; D might be TRBD2 (7 bases). The CDR3 totals 14 residues. Germline V gene sequence: CDR1 KGHSH, CDR2 LQKENI. V was cut by 0 bases and J by 4 bases, with 9 bases left in between. DNA for the CDR3: TGTGCCAGCTCACCACCGGGAGGGGGAGAGACCCAGTACTTC. Amino acid sequence: CASSPPGGGETQYF.

The gene calls are TRBV7-9 and TRBJ2-4, with 8 bases fitting TRBD1. The CDR3 totals 16 residues. The germline CDR1 and CDR2 sequences are SEHNR and FQNEAQ (reference sequence). After removal of 5 bases from V and 7 bases from J, the junction contained 13 bases not matched to a gene. The CDR3 DNA reads TGTGCCAGCAGCCAAAGTGACAGGGGAAGTGGGAACATTCAGTACTTC. Translated, it gives CASSQSDRGSGNIQYF.

The gene calls are TRBV11-3 and TRBJ1-4, with D maybe TRBD1 (6 bases). The germline V and J ends were trimmed by 2 bases and 5 bases, with 6 bases remaining between them. CDR3 length: 13 amino acids. Looked up from germline, CDR1 is SGHNT and CDR2 is YENEEA. The chain's CDR3 is CASSLQGNEKLFF. Written as DNA, the CDR3 is TGTGCCAGCAGCTTACAGGGGAATGAAAAACTGTTTTTT.

V usage is TRBV9 and J usage is TRBJ2-1; TRBD2 might be the D (6 bases). Germline CDR1 SGDLS, CDR2 YYNGEE. Trimming pared 3 bases from V and 8 bases from J, leaving 9 bases between. CDR3 length equals 12 residues. CDR3 sequence reads: CASSELAHEQFF. The CDR3 nucleotides read TGTGCCAGCAGCGAACTAGCACATGAGCAGTTCTTC.

In its sample, this clone was seen once. The rearrangement links TRBV30 to TRBJ2-6; 9 positions match TRBD1. The V and J ends lost 4 bases and 3 bases, in that order; junction bases with no gene match: 7. Germline V gene data show CDR1 as GTSNPN and CDR2 as SVGIG (reference sequence). CDR3 length: 16 amino acids. CDR3 amino acids: CAWIGQGNRGANVLTF. The CDR3 DNA is TGTGCCTGGATTGGACAGGGGAATCGTGGGGCCAACGTCCTGACTTTC. Filled out from reference TRBV30 and TRBJ2-6, the complete variable domain reads SQTIHQWPATLVQPVGSPLSLECTVEGTSNPNLYWYRQAAGRGLQLLFYSVGIGQISSEVPQNLSASRPQDRQFILSSKKLLLSDSGFYLCAWIGQGNRGANVLTFGAGSRLTVL.

The chain employs TRBV7-8 and TRBJ2-3, with D maybe TRBD2 (5 bases). The V gene lost 5 bases and the J gene lost 7 bases, with 13 bases spanning the gap. The CDR3 is 13 residues long. Germline lookup yields CDR1 SGHVS and CDR2 FQNEAQ. CDR3 bases: TGTGCCAGCAGCCTAGAGCGGATGAATACGCAGTATTTT. The encoded protein is CASSLERMNTQYF. Based on the CDR3 plus reference TRBV7-8 and TRBJ2-3, the full variable domain is GAGVSQSPRYKVAKRGQDVALRCDPISGHVSLFWYQQALGQGPEFLTYFQNEAQLDKSGLPSDRFFAERPEGSVSTLKIQRTQQEDSAVYLCASSLERMNTQYFGPGTRLTVL.

This chain uses TRBV5-1 with TRBJ1-3; the match to TRBD1 covers 9 bases. V shed 2 bases, J shed 1 base, and the junction held 4 bases outside the gene matches. This CDR3 spans 16 amino acids. Germline V gives CDR1 SGHRS, CDR2 YFSETQ. Written as DNA, the CDR3 is TGCGCCAGCAGCTTCGGACAGGGGTGGTCTGGAAACACCATATATTTT. Protein: CASSFGQGWSGNTIYF.

The chain joins TRBV7-2 to TRBJ2-3, with TRBD1 matching 9 bases. This CDR3 is built from 14 residues. V lost 4 bases to trimming and J lost 7 bases; unmatched junction nucleotides: 6. Germline-derived CDR1 and CDR2 are SGHTA and FQGNSA. The CDR3: CASSSGQGKNTQYF. The CDR3 DNA reads TGTGCCAGCAGCTCAGGACAGGGGAAAAATACGCAGTATTTT.